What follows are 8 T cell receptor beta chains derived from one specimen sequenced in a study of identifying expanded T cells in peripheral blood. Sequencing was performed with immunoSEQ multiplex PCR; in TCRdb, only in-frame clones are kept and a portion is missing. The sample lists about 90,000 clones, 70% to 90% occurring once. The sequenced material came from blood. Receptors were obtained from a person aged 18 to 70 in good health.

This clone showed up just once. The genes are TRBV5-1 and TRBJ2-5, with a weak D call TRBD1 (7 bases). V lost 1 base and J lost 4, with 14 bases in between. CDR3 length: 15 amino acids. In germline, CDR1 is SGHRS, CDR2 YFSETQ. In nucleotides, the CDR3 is TGCGCCAGCAGCTTGATGGGGCAGGGGGGAGAGACCCAGTACTTC. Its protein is CASSLMGQGGETQYF.

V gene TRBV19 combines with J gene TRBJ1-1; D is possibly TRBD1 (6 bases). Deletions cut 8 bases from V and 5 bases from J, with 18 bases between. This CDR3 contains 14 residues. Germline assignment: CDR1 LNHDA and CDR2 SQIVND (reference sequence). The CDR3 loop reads CASLSTGWGTEAFF. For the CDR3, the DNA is TGTGCCAGTCTAAGCACAGGGTGGGGGACTGAAGCTTTCTTT.

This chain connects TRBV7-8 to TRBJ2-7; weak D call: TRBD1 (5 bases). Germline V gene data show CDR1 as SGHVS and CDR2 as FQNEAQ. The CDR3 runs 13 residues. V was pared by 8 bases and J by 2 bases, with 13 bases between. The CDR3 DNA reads TGTGCCAGCCGCAGCGACAGCACCTACGAGCAGTACTTC. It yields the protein CASRSDSTYEQYF.

DNA for the CDR3: TGTGCCAGCAGCCCCGGAAGGGGCAACTCAGATACGCAGTATTTT. Amino acids: CASSPGRGNSDTQYF. The V and J genes are TRBV7-2 and TRBJ2-3; D may be TRBD1 (5 bases). The CDR3 is 15 residues long. Germline V CDR1 and CDR2: SGHTA, FQGNSA. V was cut by 5 bases and J by 4 bases, with 16 bases left in between.

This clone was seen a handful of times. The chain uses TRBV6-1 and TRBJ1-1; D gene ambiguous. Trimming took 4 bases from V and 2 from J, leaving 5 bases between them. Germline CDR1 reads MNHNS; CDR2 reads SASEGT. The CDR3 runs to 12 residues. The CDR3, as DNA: TGTGCCAGCAGTGTCATTAACACTGAAGCTTTCTTT. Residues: CASSVINTEAFF.

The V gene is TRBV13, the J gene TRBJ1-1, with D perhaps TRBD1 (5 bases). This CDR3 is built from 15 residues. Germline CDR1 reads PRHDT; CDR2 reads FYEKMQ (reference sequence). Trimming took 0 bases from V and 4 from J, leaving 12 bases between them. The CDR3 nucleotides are TGTGCCAGCAGCTTAGGGGGGCGCGGTGGCACTGAAGCTTTCTTT. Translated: CASSLGGRGGTEAFF.

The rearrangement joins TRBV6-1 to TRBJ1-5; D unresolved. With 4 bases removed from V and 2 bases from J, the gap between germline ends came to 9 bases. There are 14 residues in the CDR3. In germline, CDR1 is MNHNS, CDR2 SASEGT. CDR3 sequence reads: CASSGQGGNQPQHF. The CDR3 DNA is TGTGCCAGCAGTGGACAAGGAGGCAATCAGCCCCAGCATTTT.

The CDR3 spells CATTLDGSSYEQYF. The DNA for the CDR3 is TGTGCCACCACCCTGGACGGCAGCTCCTACGAGCAGTACTTC. The chain combines TRBV2 with TRBJ2-7; D unclear. Trimming pared 10 bases from V and 0 bases from J, leaving 16 bases between. Germline assignment: CDR1 SNHLY and CDR2 FYNNEI. The CDR3 extends over 14 amino acids.